The rows below give T cell receptor beta chains drawn from one sample of a study of tumor-infiltrating lymphocytes in primary liver carcinoma. TCRdb processed the multiplex PCR reads anew with MiXCR; each CDR3 protein has one entry. The sample shows roughly 32,000 distinct CDR3 sequences, 70% to 80% of them seen only once. The specimen was liver tumor tissue from sampling region 3. These receptors all stem from a woman under 40 with primary liver carcinoma and hepatitis B virus infection. Both conserved end residues are part of each CDR3. Fields, in order: CDR3 length, V gene, CDR3 protein.

16 | TRBV11-2 | CANSPDPQLNTVELFF
14 | TRBV4-1 | CVSSQGGSANEQYF
12 | TRBV11-3 | CISPLRGVEQFF
13 | TRBV11-2 | CASNSYGKNIQYF
17 | TRBV11-2 | CASSRRPTGGPGDEQFF
12 | TRBV11-2 | CASSTQRGTQYF
15 | TRBV5-5 | CACSLGAKGRETQYF
14 | TRBV7-9 | CVRSLHRGPYEQYF
15 | TRBV11-2 | CASSLEGEVGYEQYF
16 | TRBV5-6 | CANSSPGTWNTGELFF
18 | TRBV4-3 | CASSQAVTGDNNSYEQYF
15 | TRBV11-2 | CASSRDRGHTGELFF
20 | TRBV11-2 | CARSARVRGCKRWSNTEAIF
14 | TRBV11-2 | CARSLDMAGYEQYF
14 | TRBV6-5 | CTNKTNRGTGELFF
15 | TRBV4-3 | CANSQDRWIGREQYF
13 | TRBV6-5 | CAGNWNSDAEAFF
16 | TRBV11-2 | CASSLFQGSTNEKLFF
15 | TRBV29-1 | CSVDFTGGAVETQYF
16 | TRBV6-5 | CASSPRSGGSRNTIYF
14 | TRBV11-2 | CASSPPSGANVLTF
13 | TRBV6-4 | CASSFGTGNEQFF
15 | TRBV11-3 | CASSRTPKTYNEQFF
15 | TRBV11-3 | CASSLAAVAWGEQFF
15 | TRBV6-1 | CASMIAGTGRSGYTF
15 | TRBV11-2 | CASGLGAGGSYGYTF
11 | TRBV12-3/TRBV12-4 | CASSATHERFF
13 | TRBV2 | CTSSAGGAGEMFF
11 | TRBV12-3/TRBV12-4 | CASSFGQVRTF
13 | TRBV11-1 | CASSRTLVSSLHF